Listed below are T cell receptor beta chains from one sample, sequenced in a study of T cell responses to AZD1222 COVID-19 vaccine. The table came from immunoSEQ multiplex PCR; TCRdb's copy has only in-frame clones and leaves some out. The sample includes roughly 200,000 clones, approximately 91% of them seen just once. The material was peripheral blood, obtained 28 days after the second AZD1222 dose. The receptors originated from an adult who received the AZD1222 COVID-19 vaccine. Each CDR3 is given with its conserved first and last residue. The D gene is left open where the match is weak. Expanded clones get a size class; other rows say once, few or many, or leave the size out.

D	V	size	J	CDR3	DNA
TRBD1	TRBV2	.	TRBJ1-2	CASSYGTGAVSPRGNYGYTF	TGTGCCAGCAGTTACGGGACAGGGGCTGTATCGCCCCGGGGTAACTATGGCTACACCTTC
TRBD1	TRBV6-6	.	TRBJ2-7	CASSYSTGAYEQYF	TGTGCCAGCAGTTACTCGACAGGGGCCTACGAGCAGTACTTC
.	TRBV3-1/TRBV3-2	.	TRBJ2-1	CARGRDGPYNEQFF	TGTGCCAGAGGGCGGGACGGCCCCTACAATGAGCAGTTCTTC
TRBD1	TRBV19	.	TRBJ1-1	CASSIARGLSGTEAFF	TGTGCCAGTAGTATAGCCAGGGGGCTCAGTGGGACTGAAGCTTTCTTT
.	TRBV6-1	.	TRBJ2-7	CASSEREGSVYEQYF	TGTGCCAGCAGTGAACGAGAGGGGTCCGTCTACGAGCAGTACTTC
TRBD1	TRBV15	.	TRBJ2-1	CATSRGEGGNYNEQFF	TGTGCCACCAGCAGAGGTGAAGGGGGCAACTACAATGAGCAGTTCTTC
.	TRBV5-1	.	TRBJ1-5	CASSLEGGRNQPQHF	TGCGCCAGCAGCTTGGAGGGGGGACGAAATCAGCCCCAGCATTTT
.	TRBV7-9	.	TRBJ2-1	CASSLGGLGEQFF	TGTGCCAGCAGCTTAGGAGGGCTAGGCGAGCAGTTCTTC
.	TRBV12-3/TRBV12-4	.	TRBJ2-1	CASSPYLDEQFF	TGTGCCAGCAGCCCCTATCTTGATGAGCAGTTCTTC
.	TRBV6-5	.	TRBJ2-5	CASSLFDGEETQYF	TGTGCCAGCAGTTTGTTCGACGGGGAAGAGACCCAGTACTTC
TRBD2	TRBV28	.	TRBJ2-7	CASRGTAGLATYEQYF	TGTGCCAGCAGAGGGACAGCGGGACTAGCGACCTACGAGCAGTACTTC
.	TRBV10-2	.	TRBJ2-1	CASSEFDEQFF	TGCGCCAGCAGTGAGTTCGACGAGCAGTTCTTC
.	TRBV28	.	TRBJ2-3	CASISGGGSYKNTQYF	TGTGCCAGCATTTCCGGGGGCGGGAGTTATAAGAATACGCAGTATTTT
.	TRBV2	.	TRBJ2-1	CASTPDYASSYNEQFF	TGTGCCAGCACTCCGGACTACGCGAGCTCCTACAATGAGCAGTTCTTC
.	TRBV7-2	.	TRBJ2-1	CASSSPGRSYNEQFF	TGTGCCAGCAGCTCCCCGGGGCGGTCCTACAATGAGCAGTTCTTC
.	TRBV5-4	.	TRBJ2-6	CASSTGTKSSGANVLTF	TGTGCCAGCAGCACCGGGACAAAATCCTCTGGGGCCAACGTCCTGACTTTC
.	TRBV30	.	TRBJ1-6	CAWTLNAYNSPLHF	TGTGCCTGGACATTGAATGCCTATAATTCACCCCTCCACTTT
.	TRBV7-8	.	TRBJ2-2	CASSLIIRGRSNTGELFF	TGTGCCAGCAGCTTAATTATTAGGGGGAGGTCGAACACCGGGGAGCTGTTTTTT
TRBD1	TRBV6-1	few	TRBJ2-2	CASSEDRVSSGELFF	TGTGCCAGCAGTGAGGACAGGGTATCATCCGGGGAGCTGTTTTTT
.	TRBV28	.	TRBJ2-1	CASIGRDTNEQFF	TGTGCCAGCATCGGCAGGGACACAAATGAGCAGTTCTTC
.	TRBV3-1/TRBV3-2	.	TRBJ2-3	CASSQDIPITHPSGTDTQYF	TGTGCCAGCAGCCAAGACATACCAATAACACACCCTTCGGGCACAGATACGCAGTATTTT
.	TRBV2	.	TRBJ1-3	CASSDTLYSGNTIYF	TGTGCCAGCAGTGACACGCTTTACTCTGGAAACACCATATATTTT
TRBD1	TRBV6-2/TRBV6-3	.	TRBJ2-1	CASSPGQRLYNEQFF	TGTGCCAGCAGTCCGGGACAGCGACTCTACAATGAGCAGTTCTTC
TRBD1	TRBV9	.	TRBJ1-2	CASSVIPTGGNYGYTF	TGTGCCAGCAGCGTGATACCGACAGGGGGAAACTATGGCTACACCTTC
.	TRBV6-4	.	TRBJ1-6	CASIRRVYSPLHF	TGTGCCAGCATACGAAGGGTCTATTCACCCCTCCACTTT
TRBD1	TRBV7-3	.	TRBJ1-2	CASSPGTGGAGGYTF	TGTGCCAGCAGCCCTGGGACAGGGGGCGCGGGTGGCTACACCTTC
.	TRBV4-3	.	TRBJ1-1	CASSQGFISGVRMNTEAFF	TGCGCCAGCAGCCAAGGGTTCATATCCGGGGTTAGAATGAACACTGAAGCTTTCTTT
.	TRBV7-6	.	TRBJ2-3	CASSSEPGPDTQYF	TGTGCCAGCAGCTCTGAACCTGGACCAGATACGCAGTATTTT
.	TRBV7-8	once	TRBJ1-2	CASSLAAFGPESNYGYTF	TGTGCCAGCAGCTTAGCGGCCTTTGGGCCCGAGTCTAACTATGGCTACACCTTC
TRBD2	TRBV7-2	.	TRBJ2-2	CASSLQTSGTGELFF	TGTGCCAGCAGCTTACAAACTAGCGGCACCGGGGAGCTGTTTTTT
.	TRBV3-1/TRBV3-2	.	TRBJ1-1	CASLGSPGEAFF	TGTGCCAGCCTCGGCTCCCCGGGGGAAGCTTTCTTT
.	TRBV6-5	once	TRBJ2-1	CASSFRRGLAGNEQFF	TGTGCCAGCAGTTTCCGCCGTGGACTGGCGGGGAATGAGCAGTTCTTC
.	TRBV5-1	.	TRBJ2-1	CASSLVAGTSYNEQFF	TGCGCCAGCAGCTTGGTGGCGGGAACCTCCTACAATGAGCAGTTCTTC
TRBD2	TRBV5-1	.	TRBJ2-3	CASSLAGGPDTQYF	TGCGCCAGCAGCTTAGCGGGAGGGCCGGATACGCAGTATTTT
TRBD1	TRBV6-6	.	TRBJ1-1	CASSRGQGNTEAFF	TGTGCCAGCAGTAGGGGACAGGGAAACACTGAAGCTTTCTTT
.	TRBV11-3	.	TRBJ2-5	CASSLGGGNQETQYF	TGTGCCAGCAGCTTAGGCGGAGGTAACCAAGAGACCCAGTACTTC
.	TRBV21-1	.	TRBJ1-5	CASSKAGGPGQPQHF	TGTGCCAGCAGCAAAGCCGGTGGCCCCGGTCAGCCCCAGCATTTT
.	TRBV18	.	TRBJ2-2	CASSPQGTGELFF	TGTGCCAGCTCACCACAGGGGACCGGGGAGCTGTTTTTT
.	TRBV27	.	TRBJ2-3	CASSLPGVTQYF	TGTGCCAGCAGTTTACCCGGGGTGACGCAGTATTTT